This T cell receptor (beta chain) was recovered during a study of OX40 agonist ivuxolimab in advanced cancers. Germline values: CDR1 SGHTA, CDR2 FQGNSA. The V and J ends lost 6 bases and 9 bases respectively, with 16 bases between them. CDR3 length equals 13 residues. TCRdb keeps only in-frame clones here, not all; method: immunoSEQ multiplex PCR. The sample carries approximately 32,000 clones, roughly nine tenths recorded once. The chain carries TRBV7-2 and TRBJ2-3, with D perhaps TRBD1 or TRBD2 (6 bases each). This receptor was taken from an adult with an advanced solid tumor such as melanoma, head and neck, liver or kidney cancer. The starting material was CD4+ or CD8+ T cells sorted from blood, obtained in a trial of the OX40 agonist ivuxolimab. The CDR3 coding sequence is TGTGCCAGCAGTTGGGACGACGGGGGCACGCAGTATTTT. It is translated as CASSWDDGGTQYF.